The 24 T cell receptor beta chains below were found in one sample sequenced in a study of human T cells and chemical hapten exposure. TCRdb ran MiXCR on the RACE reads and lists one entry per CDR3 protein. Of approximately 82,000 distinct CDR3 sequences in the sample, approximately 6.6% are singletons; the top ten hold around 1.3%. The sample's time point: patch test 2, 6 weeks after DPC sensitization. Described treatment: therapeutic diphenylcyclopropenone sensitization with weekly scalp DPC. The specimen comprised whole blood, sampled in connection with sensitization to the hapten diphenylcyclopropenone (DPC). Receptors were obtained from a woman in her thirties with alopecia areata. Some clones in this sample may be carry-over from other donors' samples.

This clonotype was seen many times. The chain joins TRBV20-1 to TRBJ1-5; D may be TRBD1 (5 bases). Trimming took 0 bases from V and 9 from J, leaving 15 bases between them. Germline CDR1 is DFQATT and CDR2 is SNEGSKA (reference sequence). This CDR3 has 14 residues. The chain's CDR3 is CSARDRVRQGPQHF. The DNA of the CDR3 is TGCAGTGCTAGAGATAGGGTGCGCCAGGGGCCCCAGCATTTT.

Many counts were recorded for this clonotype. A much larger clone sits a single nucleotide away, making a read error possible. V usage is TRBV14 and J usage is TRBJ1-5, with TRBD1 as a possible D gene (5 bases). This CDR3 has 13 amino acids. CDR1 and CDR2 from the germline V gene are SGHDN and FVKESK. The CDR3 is CASSQSPGGTQNF. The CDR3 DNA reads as TGTGCCAGCAGCCAATCTCCGGGGGGTACCCAGAATTTT.

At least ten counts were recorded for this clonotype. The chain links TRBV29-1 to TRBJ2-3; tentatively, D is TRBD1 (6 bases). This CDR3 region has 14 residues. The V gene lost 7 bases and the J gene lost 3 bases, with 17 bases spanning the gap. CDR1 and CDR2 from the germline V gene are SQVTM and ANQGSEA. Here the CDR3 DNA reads TGCAGCGCTTCACAGGGTTGGGGTACAGATACGCAGTATTTT. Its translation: CSASQGWGTDTQYF.

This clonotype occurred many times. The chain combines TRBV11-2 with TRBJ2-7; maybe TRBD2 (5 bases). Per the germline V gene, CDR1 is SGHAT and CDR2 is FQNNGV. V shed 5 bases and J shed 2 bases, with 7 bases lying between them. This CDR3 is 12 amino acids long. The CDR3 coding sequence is TGTGCCAGCAGCCTGGGAGCCTACGAGCAGTACTTC. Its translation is CASSLGAYEQYF.

CDR3 DNA: TGTGCCTGGAGTCCCTTGGGGGCAGGGGGATCTCCGAACGATTTCTTT. Encoded protein: CAWSPLGAGGSPNDFF. The chain uses TRBV30 and TRBJ1-1; 7 bases fit TRBD1. This CDR3 comprises 16 residues. The ends lost 2 bases at V and 13 bases at J; junction bases unmatched: 22. The germline V gene encodes CDR1 GTSNPN and CDR2 SVGIG (reference sequence).

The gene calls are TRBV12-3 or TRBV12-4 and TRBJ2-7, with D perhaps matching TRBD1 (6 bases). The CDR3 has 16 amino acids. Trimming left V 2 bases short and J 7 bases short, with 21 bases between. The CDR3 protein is CASSLSGQGNPLEQYF. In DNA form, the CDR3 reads TGTGCCAGCAGTTTAAGTGGGCAGGGGAATCCCTTGGAGCAGTACTTC.

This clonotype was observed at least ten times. The CDR3 loop is CASGSDRSLNQPQHF. CDR3 DNA: TGTGCCAGCGGATCGGACAGGTCACTCAATCAGCCCCAGCATTTT. The chain combines TRBV12-3 or TRBV12-4 with TRBJ1-5; 7 bases match TRBD1. The CDR3 extends over 15 amino acids. Trimming removed 8 bases from V and 3 bases from J; junction bases left unmatched: 10.

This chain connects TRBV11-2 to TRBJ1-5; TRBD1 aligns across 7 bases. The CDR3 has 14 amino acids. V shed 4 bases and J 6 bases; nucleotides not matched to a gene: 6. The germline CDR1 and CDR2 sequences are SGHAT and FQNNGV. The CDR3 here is CASSSTGLSQPQHF. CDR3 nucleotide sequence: TGTGCCAGCAGCTCGACAGGGTTAAGTCAGCCCCAGCATTTT.

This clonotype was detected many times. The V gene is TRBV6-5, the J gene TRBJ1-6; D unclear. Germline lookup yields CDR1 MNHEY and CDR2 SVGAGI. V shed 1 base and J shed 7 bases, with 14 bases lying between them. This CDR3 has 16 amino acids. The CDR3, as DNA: TGTGCCAGCAGTTACTGGCGTGGACTGACAAATTCACCCCTCCACTTT. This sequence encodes CASSYWRGLTNSPLHF.

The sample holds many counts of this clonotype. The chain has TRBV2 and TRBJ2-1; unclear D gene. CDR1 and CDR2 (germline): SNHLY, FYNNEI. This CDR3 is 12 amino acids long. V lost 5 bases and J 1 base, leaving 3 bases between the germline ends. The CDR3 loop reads CASSLSYNEQFF. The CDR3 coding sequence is TGTGCCAGCAGTCTATCCTACAATGAGCAGTTCTTC.

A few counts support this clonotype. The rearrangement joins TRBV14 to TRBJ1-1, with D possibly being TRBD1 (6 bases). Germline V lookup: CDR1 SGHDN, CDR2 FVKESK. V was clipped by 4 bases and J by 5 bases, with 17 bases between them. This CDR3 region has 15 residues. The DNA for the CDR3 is TGTGCCAGCAGCCCCCTGAGAACAGGGCGAACTGAAGCTTTCTTT. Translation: CASSPLRTGRTEAFF.

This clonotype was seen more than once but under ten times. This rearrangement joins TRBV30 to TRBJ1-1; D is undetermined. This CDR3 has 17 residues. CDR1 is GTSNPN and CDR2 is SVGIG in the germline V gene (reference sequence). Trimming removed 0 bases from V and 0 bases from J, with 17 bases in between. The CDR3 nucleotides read TGTGCCTGGAGTGTACTGGCGGCGGCGGCAATGAACACTGAAGCTTTCTTT. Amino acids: CAWSVLAAAAMNTEAFF.

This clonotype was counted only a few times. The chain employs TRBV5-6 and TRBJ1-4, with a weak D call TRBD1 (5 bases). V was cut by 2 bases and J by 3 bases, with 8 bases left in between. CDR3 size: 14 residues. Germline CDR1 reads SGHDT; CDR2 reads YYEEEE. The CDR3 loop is CASSFGGANEKLFF. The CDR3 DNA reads TGTGCCAGCAGCTTTGGGGGAGCTAATGAAAAACTGTTTTTT.

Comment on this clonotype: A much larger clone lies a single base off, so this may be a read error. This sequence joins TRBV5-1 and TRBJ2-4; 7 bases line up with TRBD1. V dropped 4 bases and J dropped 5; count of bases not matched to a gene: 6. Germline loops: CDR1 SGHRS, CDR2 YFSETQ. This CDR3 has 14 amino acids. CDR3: CASSEGQLQNIQYF. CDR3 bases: TGCGCCAGCAGCGAGGGACAGTTGCAAAACATTCAGTACTTC.

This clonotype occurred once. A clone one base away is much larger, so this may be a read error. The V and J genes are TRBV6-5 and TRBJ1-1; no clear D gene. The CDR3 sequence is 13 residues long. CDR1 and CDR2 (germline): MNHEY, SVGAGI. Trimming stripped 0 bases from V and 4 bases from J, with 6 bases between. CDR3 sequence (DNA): TGTGCCAGCAGTTACTCGTGGCGCACTGAAGCTTTCTTT. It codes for CASSYSWRTEAFF.

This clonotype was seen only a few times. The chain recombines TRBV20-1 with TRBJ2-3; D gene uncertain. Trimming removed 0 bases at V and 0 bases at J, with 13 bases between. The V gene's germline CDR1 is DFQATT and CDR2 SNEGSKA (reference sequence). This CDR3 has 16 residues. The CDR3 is CSARDVDRSSTDTQYF. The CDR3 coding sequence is TGCAGTGCTAGAGATGTGGATCGTTCTAGCACAGATACGCAGTATTTT.

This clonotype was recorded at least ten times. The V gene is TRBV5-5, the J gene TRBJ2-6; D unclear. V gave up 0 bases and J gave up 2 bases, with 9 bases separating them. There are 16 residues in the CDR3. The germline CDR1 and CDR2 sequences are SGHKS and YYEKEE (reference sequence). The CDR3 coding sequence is TGTGCCAGCAGCTTGGGGCCAGACCCTGGGGCCAACGTCCTGACTTTC. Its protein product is CASSLGPDPGANVLTF. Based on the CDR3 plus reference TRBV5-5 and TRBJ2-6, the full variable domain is DAGVTQSPTHLIKTRGQQVTLRCSPISGHKSVSWYQQVLGQGPQFIFQYYEKEERGRGNFPDRFSARQFPNYSSELNVNALLLGDSALYLCASSLGPDPGANVLTFGAGSRLTVL.

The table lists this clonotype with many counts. For the CDR3, the DNA is TGCAGTGCTGGACGGAAGAATGAAAAACTGTTTTTT. This gives the protein CSAGRKNEKLFF. This chain joins TRBV20-1 and TRBJ1-4; no clear D gene. V lost 5 bases and J 5 bases, leaving 9 bases between the germline ends. This CDR3 has 12 amino acids. Germline V gene lookup returns CDR1 DFQATT and CDR2 SNEGSKA (reference sequence).

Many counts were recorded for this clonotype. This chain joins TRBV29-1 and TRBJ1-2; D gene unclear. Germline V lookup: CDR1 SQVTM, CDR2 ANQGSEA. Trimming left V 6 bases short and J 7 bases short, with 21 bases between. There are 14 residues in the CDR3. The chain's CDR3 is CSVPTGRQAGGYTF. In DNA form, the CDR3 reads TGCAGCGTCCCCACCGGGCGGCAGGCTGGTGGCTACACCTTC. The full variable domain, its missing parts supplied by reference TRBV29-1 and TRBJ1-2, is SAVISQKPSRDICQRGTSLTIQCQVDSQVTMMFWYRQQPGQSLTLIATANQGSEATYESGFVIDKFPISRPNLTFSTLTVSNMSPEDSSIYLCSVPTGRQAGGYTFGSGTRLTVV.

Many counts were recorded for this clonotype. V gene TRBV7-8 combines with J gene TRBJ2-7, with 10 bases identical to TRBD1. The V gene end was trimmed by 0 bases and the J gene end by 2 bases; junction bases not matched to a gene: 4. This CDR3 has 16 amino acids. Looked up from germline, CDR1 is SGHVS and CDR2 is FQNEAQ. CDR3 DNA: TGTGCCAGCAGCTTAGCATCCGGGACAGGGGCCTACGAGCAGTACTTC. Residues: CASSLASGTGAYEQYF.

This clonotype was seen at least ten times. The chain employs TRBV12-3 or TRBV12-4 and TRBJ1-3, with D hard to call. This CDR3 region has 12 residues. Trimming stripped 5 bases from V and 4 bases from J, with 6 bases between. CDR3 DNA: TGTGCCAGCAGTCCTCAGGGAAACACCATATATTTT. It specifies CASSPQGNTIYF.

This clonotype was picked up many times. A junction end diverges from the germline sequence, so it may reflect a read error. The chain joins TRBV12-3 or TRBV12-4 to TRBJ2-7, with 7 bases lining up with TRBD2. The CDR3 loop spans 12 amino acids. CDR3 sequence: CASSLAGGSVAF. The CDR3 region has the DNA TGTGCCAGCAGTTTAGCCGGGGGGTCCGTTGCCTTC.

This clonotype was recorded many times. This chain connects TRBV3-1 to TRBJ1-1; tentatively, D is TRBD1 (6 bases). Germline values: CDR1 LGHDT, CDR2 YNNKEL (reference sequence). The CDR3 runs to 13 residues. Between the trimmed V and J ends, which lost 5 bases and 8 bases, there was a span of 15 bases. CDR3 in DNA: TGTGCCAGCAGCGAAATAGGGGGAATAGAAGCTTTCTTT. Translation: CASSEIGGIEAFF.

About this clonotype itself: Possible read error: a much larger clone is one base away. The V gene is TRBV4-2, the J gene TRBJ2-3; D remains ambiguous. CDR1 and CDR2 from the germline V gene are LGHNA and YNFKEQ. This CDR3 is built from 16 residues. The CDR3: CASGQDRRASTDTQYF. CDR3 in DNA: TGTGCCAGCGGCCAAGATCGAAGGGCTAGCACAGATACGCAGTATTTT.